This T cell receptor (beta chain) derives from a study of T cell clonotyping in hematopoietic cell transplantation. Study-wide results and caveats: Few recipient clonotypes overlapped donors; over 95% were de novo at given depth.

Losses at the gene ends were 1 base for V and 4 bases for J; bases not matched to a gene: 8. This CDR3 has 16 residues. Germline V lookup: CDR1 SGHDN, CDR2 FVKESK. Profiled with immunoSEQ multiplex PCR; TCRdb holds only in-frame clones, not every one. The repertoire holds 9,000 to 10,000 clones, with about 84% as singletons. A word on this clone: The antigen remains undetermined.

V and J are TRBV14 and TRBJ1-1, with TRBD1 identical over 8 bases. The sequences come from PBMCs, collected at the time of graft-versus-host disease after allogeneic stem cell transplant. The source of this sequence is a male patient aged 55 to 69 who had an allogeneic stem cell transplant from an unrelated donor, so the T cells may come from the graft donor. Some clones in this sample may be carry-over from other donors' samples. CDR3 sequence reads: CASSQALGQGSTEAFF. The CDR3 coding sequence is TGTGCCAGCAGCCAAGCCTTAGGACAGGGATCCACTGAAGCTTTCTTT.